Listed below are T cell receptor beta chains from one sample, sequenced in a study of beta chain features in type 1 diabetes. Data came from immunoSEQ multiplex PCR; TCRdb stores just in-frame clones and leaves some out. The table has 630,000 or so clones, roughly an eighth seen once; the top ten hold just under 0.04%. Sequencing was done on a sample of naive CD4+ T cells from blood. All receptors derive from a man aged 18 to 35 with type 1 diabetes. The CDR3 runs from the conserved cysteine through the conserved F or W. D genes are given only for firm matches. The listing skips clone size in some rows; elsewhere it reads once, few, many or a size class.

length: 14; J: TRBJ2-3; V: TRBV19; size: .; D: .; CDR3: CASKSRGSTDTQYF; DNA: TGTGCCAGTAAATCGCGGGGCTCCACAGATACGCAGTATTTT
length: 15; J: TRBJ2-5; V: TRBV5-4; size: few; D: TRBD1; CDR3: CASSLAGTGIETQYF; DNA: TGTGCCAGCAGCTTGGCCGGGACAGGGATAGAGACCCAGTACTTC
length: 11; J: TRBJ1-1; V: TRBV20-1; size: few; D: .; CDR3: CRAPTGTQAFF; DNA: TGCAGAGCCCCAACAGGGACCCAAGCTTTCTTT
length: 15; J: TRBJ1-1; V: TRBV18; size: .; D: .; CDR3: CASSYKTGVNTEAFF; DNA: TGTGCCAGCTCGTATAAGACAGGTGTGAACACTGAAGCTTTCTTT
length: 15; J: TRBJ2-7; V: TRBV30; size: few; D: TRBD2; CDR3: CAWGLAGALSYEQYF; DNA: TGTGCCTGGGGACTAGCGGGAGCGCTCTCCTACGAGCAGTACTTC
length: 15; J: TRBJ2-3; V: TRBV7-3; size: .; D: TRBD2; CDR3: CASSLISGGPDTQYF; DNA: TGTGCCAGCAGCCTCATTAGCGGGGGCCCAGATACGCAGTATTTT
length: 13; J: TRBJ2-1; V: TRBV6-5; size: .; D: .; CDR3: CASSYETLNEQFF; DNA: TGTGCCAGCAGTTACGAGACCTTGAATGAGCAGTTCTTC
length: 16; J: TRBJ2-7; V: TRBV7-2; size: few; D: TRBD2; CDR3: CASSTPAGTSGYEQYF; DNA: TGTGCCAGCAGCACACCCGCAGGGACTAGCGGTTACGAGCAGTACTTC
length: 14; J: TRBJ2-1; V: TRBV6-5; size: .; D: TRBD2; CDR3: CASKSGLADNEQFF; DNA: TGTGCCAGCAAATCCGGGCTAGCGGACAATGAGCAGTTCTTC
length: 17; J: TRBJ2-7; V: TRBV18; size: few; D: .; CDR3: CASSPPHGGADLEEQYF; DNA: TGTGCCAGCTCACCACCTCACGGGGGAGCCGACCTAGAAGAGCAGTACTTC
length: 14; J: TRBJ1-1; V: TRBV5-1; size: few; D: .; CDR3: CASSLEGQSSKAFF; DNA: TGCGCCAGCAGCTTGGAAGGACAGTCGAGTAAAGCTTTCTTT
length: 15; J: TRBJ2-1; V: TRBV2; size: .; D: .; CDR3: CASSDGPSSYNEQFF; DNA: TGTGCCAGCAGCGATGGACCCAGCTCCTACAATGAGCAGTTCTTC